This T cell receptor beta chain was sequenced during a study of T cell responses to AZD1222 COVID-19 vaccine. On this clone itself: Its specificity is not known.

Trimming removed 7 bases at V and 8 bases at J, with 14 bases between. Per germline, CDR1 SEHNR and CDR2 FQNEAQ (reference sequence). This CDR3 comprises 12 residues. Here immunoSEQ multiplex PCR was the method, and the copy in TCRdb shows in-frame clones only, minus some. The data hold about 90,000 clones, with 88% observed a single time. Study-wide points: Regions 160-218 and 743-854 held dominance among vaccine-associated CD4 TCRs, which spanned spike. With two AZD1222 doses given, Spike-specific TCR breadth and depth both rose.

Material: peripheral blood, obtained on day 0 of MenACWY control vaccination. This chain uses TRBV7-9 with TRBJ1-2; a weak D match, TRBD1 (5 bases). The receptor was derived from an adult in good health. The CDR3 here is CASTGDRHGYTF. In DNA form, the CDR3 reads TGTGCCAGCACCGGGGACCGGCACGGCTACACCTTC.